Presented here are 20 T cell receptor beta chains from one specimen sequenced in a study of Graves' ophthalmopathy and Graves' hyperthyroidism (dated by TCRdb to 2016 to 2019). Sequenced using an Illumina HiSeq 2000. TCR beta CDR3 regions were amplified from RNA transcripts for repertoire sequencing. A first-round RT-PCR used HTBI primers with the Qiagen OneStep RT-PCR kit, followed by a second-round multiplex PCR, size selection and purification. TCRdb reprocessing: public reads trimmed at Q25 with fastp, clones called with MiXCR, in-frame beta chains kept. Rows matching on CDR3 protein sequence are summarized as one entry with the most common DNA and genes. The sample records under 350,000 distinct CDR3 sequences, 15% to 20% of which are singletons. 12% of the sample is held by the ten biggest clonotypes. Sequencing input: peripheral blood. The source is an adult man with Graves' ophthalmopathy.

This clonotype was seen many times. The chain recombines TRBV19 with TRBJ1-5; possibly TRBD1 for D (5 bases). Trimming removed 3 bases from V and 6 bases from J, with 15 bases in between. There are 15 residues in the CDR3. CDR1 and CDR2 (germline): LNHDA, SQIVND (reference sequence). CDR3 amino acids: CASSIGAEGSQPQHF. The CDR3 DNA reads as TGTGCCAGTAGTATTGGGGCAGAGGGTTCTCAGCCCCAGCATTTT.

This clonotype was counted at least ten times. The chain employs TRBV5-1 and TRBJ1-6, with D possibly TRBD1 on 6 matching bases. This CDR3 spans 14 amino acids. Trimming cost V 5 bases and J 8 bases, with 14 bases left between them. CDR1 and CDR2 from the germline V gene are SGHRS and YFSETQ. CDR3 nucleotide sequence: TGCGCCAGCAGTTTGACAGGAACGGATTCACCCCTCCACTTT. This encodes CASSLTGTDSPLHF.

This clonotype was seen repeatedly, ten times or more. This chain uses TRBV12-3 or TRBV12-4 with TRBJ1-1; 10 positions agree with TRBD1. The V gene end was trimmed by 4 bases and the J gene end by 11 bases; junction bases not matched to a gene: 7. CDR3 length equals 13 residues. CDR3 nucleotides: TGTGCCAGCAGTTCAAGACAGGGGGCTCAGGCTTTCTTT. Translation gives CASSSRQGAQAFF.

This clonotype has ten or more counts. A much larger clone differs from this one at a single base, so this may be a read error. The chain couples TRBV20-1 to TRBJ2-7, with D tentatively TRBD1 (6 bases). The length of the CDR3 is 13 residues. From germline, CDR1 is DFQATT and CDR2 SNEGSKA (reference sequence). The CDR3 nucleotides read TGCAGTGCTAGAGTAGTGGACAGCTACGGGCAGTACTTC. It specifies CSARVVDSYGQYF.

V usage is TRBV4-3 and J usage is TRBJ1-2; D is uncertain. Looked up from germline, CDR1 is LGHNA and CDR2 is YSLEER. With 1 base removed from V and 6 bases from J, the gap between germline ends came to 9 bases. This CDR3 is built from 13 residues. CDR3 nucleotides: TGCGCCAGCAGCCAAGGAGCGGGCCATGGCTACACCTTC. This sequence encodes CASSQGAGHGYTF.

This clonotype was recorded at least ten times. The J gene is TRBJ2-7, the V gene TRBV6-1; D gene unclear. Germline CDR1 reads MNHNS; CDR2 reads SASEGT. The CDR3 has 11 amino acids. Deletions cut 7 bases from V and 5 bases from J, with 9 bases between. This CDR3 is CASTSAHEQYF. CDR3 bases: TGTGCCAGCACCTCGGCCCACGAGCAGTACTTC.

In its sample, this clonotype was seen many times. The CDR3 region is CASRDRGLRVEAFF. In DNA form, the CDR3 reads TGTGCCAGCAGGGACAGGGGGCTAAGAGTTGAAGCTTTCTTT. The V gene is TRBV6-1, the J gene TRBJ1-1, with 11 bases fitting TRBD1. In germline, CDR1 is MNHNS, CDR2 SASEGT. The junction had 7 bases not matched to a gene; V was cut back by 6 bases and J by 7 bases. CDR3 length: 14 amino acids.

This clonotype was seen repeatedly, ten times or more. The chain recombines TRBV12-3 or TRBV12-4 with TRBJ2-7; D might be TRBD2 (6 bases). V lost 1 base to trimming and J lost 7 bases, with 17 bases between them. The CDR3 has 15 residues. CDR3: CASSLVTGLVSEQYF. The CDR3 nucleotides read TGTGCCAGCAGTTTAGTTACGGGACTTGTCTCAGAGCAGTACTTC.

The chain has TRBV9 and TRBJ2-5; TRBD2 is a possible D gene (5 bases). V lost 0 bases, J lost 3 bases, and 12 bases lay in between. The CDR3 length is 15 residues. The V gene's germline CDR1 is SGDLS and CDR2 YYNGEE. CDR3 sequence reads: CASSVEGHGKETQYF. CDR3 DNA: TGTGCCAGCAGCGTAGAGGGCCACGGGAAAGAGACCCAGTACTTC.

The table lists this clonotype with many counts. The V call is TRBV18, the J call TRBJ1-2; D call uncertain. The ends were cut back, 3 bases at V and 3 bases at J, with 8 bases in the middle. The CDR3 consists of 13 residues. In germline, CDR1 is KGHSH, CDR2 LQKENI. CDR3 in DNA: TGTGCCAGCTCACCCGGTGGACACTATGGCTACACCTTC. Translating it yields CASSPGGHYGYTF.

This clonotype has ten or more counts. The chain combines TRBV10-1 with TRBJ2-5; 15 bases agree with TRBD2. Germline CDR1 WNHNN, CDR2 SYGVQD (reference sequence). Trimming cost V 2 bases and J 5 bases; bases outside gene matches: 0. This CDR3 is 15 amino acids long. CDR3 region: CASSEGLAGGETQYF. CDR3 sequence (DNA): TGCGCCAGCAGTGAGGGACTAGCGGGAGGGGAGACCCAGTACTTC.

At least ten counts were recorded for this clonotype. J is TRBJ1-6 and V is TRBV2; the D gene is possibly TRBD1 (6 bases). Trimming stripped 6 bases from V and 8 bases from J, with 14 bases between. Looked up from germline, CDR1 is SNHLY and CDR2 is FYNNEI. The CDR3 totals 14 residues. This chain's CDR3 is CASSPTTGYSPLHF. The CDR3 DNA is TGTGCCAGCAGCCCCACGACAGGATATTCACCCCTCCACTTT.

This clonotype showed up many times. DNA for the CDR3: TGTGCCAGCAGCTTTAGAGGGTTTGGGACTGGGGCCAACGTCCTGACTTTC. It yields the protein CASSFRGFGTGANVLTF. V is TRBV7-8 and J is TRBJ2-6; D perhaps matches TRBD2 (5 bases). The germline CDR1 and CDR2 sequences are SGHVS and FQNEAQ. Trimming removed 3 bases at V and 2 bases at J, with 14 bases between. This CDR3 contains 17 residues. Full variable domain (outside the CDR3, taken from reference TRBV7-8 and TRBJ2-6): GAGVSQSPRYKVAKRGQDVALRCDPISGHVSLFWYQQALGQGPEFLTYFQNEAQLDKSGLPSDRFFAERPEGSVSTLKIQRTQQEDSAVYLCASSFRGFGTGANVLTFGAGSRLTVL.

This clonotype has more than one count but fewer than ten. A much more abundant neighbour one base away suggests this may be a read error. The rearrangement uses TRBV12-3 or TRBV12-4 and TRBJ1-1; TRBD1 might be the D (6 bases). CDR3 length: 16 amino acids. CDR3 sequence (DNA): TGTGCCATCAGTTTAATGGGACACAACGCCAACACTGAAGCTTTCTTT. Translated, it gives CAISLMGHNANTEAFF.

This clonotype occurred many times. The J gene is TRBJ2-7, the V gene TRBV11-2; 7 bases fit TRBD2. The CDR3 covers 18 residues. Germline lookup yields CDR1 SGHAT and CDR2 FQNNGV. Germline trimming cut 5 bases from V and 1 base from J; bases unmatched to any gene: 17. CDR3 sequence (DNA): TGTGCCAGCAGCCCGGCGGCTAGCGGTATAGCCGTGTCCTACGAGCAGTACTTC. Translation: CASSPAASGIAVSYEQYF. Full variable domain (missing parts from reference TRBV11-2 and TRBJ2-7): EAGVAQSPRYKIIEKRQSVAFWCNPISGHATLYWYQQILGQGPKLLIQFQNNGVVDDSQLPKDRFSAERLKGVDSTLKIQPAKLEDSAVYLCASSPAASGIAVSYEQYFGPGTRLTVT.

This clonotype was counted ten times or more. V gene TRBV7-2 combines with J gene TRBJ2-4; a possible D gene is TRBD1 (6 bases). Germline loops: CDR1 SGHTA, CDR2 FQGNSA. The ends were cut back, 0 bases at V and 0 bases at J, with 9 bases in the middle. There are 16 residues in the CDR3. The CDR3 nucleotides read TGTGCCAGCAGCTTAGCGGGGACACTAGCCAAAAACATTCAGTACTTC. Its protein product is CASSLAGTLAKNIQYF.

The chain combines TRBV6-1 with TRBJ2-5; 8 nucleotides agree with TRBD2. This CDR3 contains 14 residues. Germline CDR1 MNHNS, CDR2 SASEGT. V shed 4 bases, J shed 7 bases, and the junction held 8 bases outside the gene matches. The CDR3 DNA is TGTGCCAGCAGTGGTCCAGCGGGAGTTGTGACCCAGTACTTC. Translation: CASSGPAGVVTQYF.

The rearrangement uses TRBV11-3 and TRBJ2-5, with 8 nucleotides matching TRBD1. The CDR3 runs 15 residues. CDR1 and CDR2 from the germline V gene are SGHNT and YENEEA. V lost 5 bases to trimming and J lost 2 bases; unmatched junction nucleotides: 7. The CDR3 region is CASSTMTGAQETQYF. In DNA form, the CDR3 reads TGTGCCAGCAGCACCATGACAGGGGCACAAGAGACCCAGTACTTC.

The CDR3, as DNA: TGCAGTGCTAGACGTTCCGGACTGCTAATAAATCAGCCCCAGCATTTT. It translates to CSARRSGLLINQPQHF. The genes are TRBV20-1 and TRBJ1-5; D gene uncertain. V shed 2 bases and J shed 4 bases, with 18 bases lying between them. The CDR3 runs 16 residues. Germline V gene data show CDR1 as DFQATT and CDR2 as SNEGSKA (reference sequence).

The V gene is TRBV6-5, the J gene TRBJ2-4, with TRBD2 matching over 7 bases. V shed 0 bases and J 1 base; nucleotides not matched to a gene: 9. In germline, CDR1 is MNHEY, CDR2 SVGAGI. The CDR3 covers 18 residues. The CDR3 loop reads CASSYSIRSGTAKNIQYF. Written as DNA, the CDR3 is TGTGCCAGCAGTTACTCGATCCGCAGCGGGACGGCCAAAAACATTCAGTACTTC.